A selection of T cell receptor beta chains follows, all from one sample in a study of T cell repertoires in cytomegalovirus infection. MiXCR, run by TCRdb on the reads, gives a single entry per CDR3 protein. Of a few hundred thousand distinct CDR3 sequences detected, over 15% appear once; the ten largest clones hold over 40%. Sequencing used CD8+ T cells from PBMCs. All receptors come from a human donor in good health (CMV status not recorded). Some clones in this sample may be carry-over from other donors' samples. Both conserved end residues are part of each CDR3. Each record gives: D gene, V gene, clone size, J gene, CDR3 DNA, CDR3 protein. The D gene is left open where the match is weak. Not every row has a clone size; where given, it reads once, few, many or a size class.

D gene: TRBD2
V gene: TRBV7-2
clone size: many
J gene: TRBJ2-7
CDR3 DNA: TGTGCCAGCAGCTTATTTAGCGGGGCCTACGAGCAGTACTTC
CDR3 protein: CASSLFSGAYEQYF

D gene: TRBD1
V gene: TRBV7-8
clone size: few
J gene: TRBJ1-2
CDR3 DNA: TGTGCCAGCAGCGCCGGGACAGGGGCGGCGGGCTACACCTTC
CDR3 protein: CASSAGTGAAGYTF

D gene: TRBD1
V gene: TRBV5-4
clone size: NA
J gene: TRBJ1-2
CDR3 DNA: TGTGCCAGCAGCTTTAGACAGGGGGCGCGTGGCTACACCTTC
CDR3 protein: CASSFRQGARGYTF

D gene: NA
V gene: TRBV5-4
clone size: NA
J gene: TRBJ1-2
CDR3 DNA: TGTGCCAGCAGCTTAGACCACGTGGGCTACACCTTC
CDR3 protein: CASSLDHVGYTF

D gene: NA
V gene: TRBV4-1
clone size: NA
J gene: TRBJ2-5
CDR3 DNA: TGCGCCAGCAGCCAAGTCCGCGGAGAGACCCAGTACTTC
CDR3 protein: CASSQVRGETQYF

D gene: TRBD2
V gene: TRBV4-1
clone size: few
J gene: TRBJ2-7
CDR3 DNA: TGCGCCAGCAGCCAAGAGCCCCAGGCGGGGGCCTACGAGCAGTACTTC
CDR3 protein: CASSQEPQAGAYEQYF

D gene: NA
V gene: TRBV7-2
clone size: NA
J gene: TRBJ2-3
CDR3 DNA: TGTGCCAGCAGCTGGGGCCCCCCTCAGAGCACAGATACGCAGTATTTT
CDR3 protein: CASSWGPPQSTDTQYF

D gene: NA
V gene: TRBV28
clone size: few
J gene: TRBJ2-7
CDR3 DNA: TGTGCCAGCAGCGAGGTGGGTGGATCCTACGAGCAGTACTTC
CDR3 protein: CASSEVGGSYEQYF

D gene: TRBD2
V gene: TRBV29-1
clone size: NA
J gene: TRBJ2-1
CDR3 DNA: TGCAGCGCTAGCGGGGATGAGCAGTTCTTC
CDR3 protein: CSASGDEQFF

D gene: NA
V gene: TRBV7-9
clone size: many
J gene: TRBJ1-2
CDR3 DNA: TGTGCCAGCAGCGGCGCCCTGACCGGTCTGGATGGCTACACCTTC
CDR3 protein: CASSGALTGLDGYTF

D gene: TRBD2
V gene: TRBV19
clone size: NA
J gene: TRBJ2-1
CDR3 DNA: TGTGCCAGTAGCGATAGCGGGGGGAACTACAATGAGCAGTTCTTC
CDR3 protein: CASSDSGGNYNEQFF

D gene: TRBD1
V gene: TRBV7-2
clone size: many
J gene: TRBJ2-3
CDR3 DNA: TGTGCCAGCAGCTTAGACTCGACAGGGAGCACAGATACGCAGTATTTT
CDR3 protein: CASSLDSTGSTDTQYF

D gene: NA
V gene: TRBV4-3
clone size: NA
J gene: TRBJ2-1
CDR3 DNA: TGCGCCAGCAGCCATACCACCGACTGGAGTGGGGGGAATGAGCAGTTCTTC
CDR3 protein: CASSHTTDWSGGNEQFF

D gene: TRBD1
V gene: TRBV7-8
clone size: many
J gene: TRBJ1-2
CDR3 DNA: TGTGCCAGCAGCTTAGACAGGGGCAGTCTCCACTTC
CDR3 protein: CASSLDRGSLHF

D gene: NA
V gene: TRBV3-1
clone size: NA
J gene: TRBJ1-2
CDR3 DNA: TGTGCCAGCAGCCAAGAGTTCGGACTCCAAGACTACACCTTC
CDR3 protein: CASSQEFGLQDYTF

D gene: NA
V gene: TRBV28
clone size: NA
J gene: TRBJ2-5
CDR3 DNA: TGTGCCAGCAGTTCCCTCGGGCCGAAAGAGACCCAGTACTTC
CDR3 protein: CASSSLGPKETQYF

D gene: NA
V gene: TRBV7-2
clone size: many
J gene: TRBJ2-5
CDR3 DNA: TGTGCCAGCAGCCTCCACGATTCTAGTTTCAAGACCCAGTACTTC
CDR3 protein: CASSLHDSSFKTQYF

D gene: TRBD2
V gene: TRBV28
clone size: NA
J gene: TRBJ2-7
CDR3 DNA: TGTGCCAGCAGCCTATCCGGCGGGGGGGGCAACGAGCAGTACTTC
CDR3 protein: CASSLSGGGGNEQYF

D gene: NA
V gene: TRBV27
clone size: NA
J gene: TRBJ2-1
CDR3 DNA: TGTGCCAGCACCCAGGGCTACAAGCAGTTCTTC
CDR3 protein: CASTQGYKQFF

D gene: NA
V gene: TRBV12-3/TRBV12-4
clone size: many
J gene: TRBJ1-4
CDR3 DNA: TGTGCCAGCACCGACGACAGGCCTAGTGAAAAACTGTTTTTT
CDR3 protein: CASTDDRPSEKLFF

D gene: TRBD2
V gene: TRBV28
clone size: many
J gene: TRBJ2-3
CDR3 DNA: TGTGCCAGCAGTTCCCCTGCTAGCGGGGGTAGCACAGATACGCAGTATTTT
CDR3 protein: CASSSPASGGSTDTQYF

D gene: NA
V gene: TRBV20-1
clone size: many
J gene: TRBJ1-1
CDR3 DNA: TGCAGTGCTAGAGATTCTGGACGGATGAACACTGAAGCTTTCTTT
CDR3 protein: CSARDSGRMNTEAFF